These 20 T cell receptor beta chains came from one sample sequenced in a study of siplizumab effects on memory and regulatory T cells. Assay used: immunoSEQ multiplex PCR; TCRdb lists only in-frame clones, some missing. The table includes roughly 6,100 clones, about 60% detected once. Sequencing input: effector memory CD8+ T cells sorted from blood. Subset indicated: unstimulated CD8+ effector memory T cells. The receptors derive from a human donor in good health.

The rearrangement uses TRBV4-1 and TRBJ2-3, with 11 bases fitting TRBD2. The J segment lost 7 bases and the V segment lost 0 bases, leaving 3 bases of the junction unmatched. The germline CDR1 and CDR2 sequences are MGHRA and YSYEKL. This CDR3 has 15 amino acids. The CDR3 region has the DNA TGCGCCAGCAGCCAAGATAGCGGGGGGGCAAATACGCAGTATTTT. The encoded protein is CASSQDSGGANTQYF.

This clone was observed a few times. The CDR3 DNA reads TGTGCCAGCAGCCAAGACGGACTAGCGGGGAACACCGGGGAGCTGTTTTTT. Translation gives CASSQDGLAGNTGELFF. This chain uses TRBV7-3 with TRBJ2-2; 11 positions match TRBD2. The CDR3 is 17 residues long. V gave up 5 bases and J gave up 1 base; unmatched junction bases: 6. CDR1 and CDR2 from the germline V gene are SGHTA and FQGTGA.

The chain carries TRBV6-1 and TRBJ2-1; 7 bases map to TRBD2. After removal of 4 bases from V and 5 bases from J, the junction contained 5 bases not matched to a gene. The CDR3 covers 14 residues. Germline assignment: CDR1 MNHNS and CDR2 SASEGT. The CDR3 DNA reads TGTGCCAGCAGTGGGCTAGCGGATAACAATGAGCAGTTCTTC. Translated: CASSGLADNNEQFF.

The V gene is TRBV6-4, the J gene TRBJ2-1, with D tentatively TRBD2 (7 bases). The CDR3 length is 13 residues. The V gene's germline CDR1 is MRHNA and CDR2 SNTAGT. Trimming took off 3 bases at V and 10 bases at J, with 13 bases between the two ends. The CDR3 reads CASSERGAGEQFF. The CDR3 DNA follows: TGTGCCAGCAGTGAACGGGGGGCAGGAGAGCAGTTCTTC.

J is TRBJ2-6 and V is TRBV13; 8 positions match TRBD1. Germline CDR1 reads PRHDT; CDR2 reads FYEKMQ (reference sequence). The CDR3 is 18 amino acids. Trimming took 4 bases from V and 4 from J; bases not matched to a gene: 12. CDR3 sequence reads: CASSSGGGSSGGANVLTF. CDR3 DNA: TGTGCCAGCAGCTCAGGGGGCGGCTCCTCTGGAGGGGCCAACGTCCTGACTTTC.

This clone has just a few counts. This sequence joins TRBV18 and TRBJ1-2, with D perhaps matching TRBD1 (5 bases). The CDR3 is 14 amino acids. V gave up 3 bases and J gave up 5 bases, with 13 bases separating them. Germline CDR1 is KGHSH and CDR2 is LQKENI. The CDR3 spells CASSPSDSQYGYTF. The CDR3 region has the DNA TGTGCCAGCTCACCGTCCGACAGCCAGTATGGCTACACCTTC.

This chain connects TRBV4-3 to TRBJ1-5; D is unresolved. Trimming took off 1 base at V and 6 bases at J, with 10 bases between the two ends. This CDR3 spans 14 amino acids. Germline V lookup: CDR1 LGHNA, CDR2 YSLEER. CDR3 residues: CASSQGEESQPQHF. The CDR3 DNA reads TGCGCCAGCAGCCAAGGGGAGGAAAGTCAGCCCCAGCATTTT.

This clone was detected a few times. The identical CDR3 is also encoded by other nucleotide sequences in the sample. The gene calls are TRBV7-9 and TRBJ1-1; D is perhaps TRBD1 (6 bases). Trimming took off 5 bases at V and 3 bases at J, with 10 bases between the two ends. Germline CDR1 SEHNR, CDR2 FQNEAQ (reference sequence). There are 13 residues in the CDR3. The CDR3 spells CASSPTGYTEAFF. The CDR3 DNA follows: TGTGCCAGCAGCCCTACAGGGTACACTGAAGCTTTCTTT.

This clone has just one count. This chain links TRBV4-2 with TRBJ2-7; 12 positions match TRBD1. Germline CDR1 is LGHNA and CDR2 is YNFKEQ. Unmatched junction bases numbered 5, after V lost 3 bases and J lost 5 bases. The CDR3 consists of 15 residues. The CDR3, as DNA: TGTGCCAGCAGCCACGGGACAGGGGGCATAAACGAGCAGTACTTC. This encodes CASSHGTGGINEQYF.

This clone has only a few counts. This chain joins TRBV14 and TRBJ2-7, with unresolved D. The CDR3 is made up of 14 amino acids. The germline V gene encodes CDR1 SGHDN and CDR2 FVKESK. V was cut by 0 bases and J by 0 bases, with 6 bases left in between. CDR3 nucleotide sequence: TGTGCCAGCAGCCAAGAGGCTACCTCCTACGAGCAGTACTTC. It codes for CASSQEATSYEQYF. Drawing the rest from reference TRBV14 and TRBJ2-7, the complete variable domain is EAGVTQFPSHSVIEKGQTVTLRCDPISGHDNLYWYRRVMGKEIKFLLHFVKESKQDESGMPNNRFLAERTGGTYSTLKVQPAELEDSGVYFCASSQEATSYEQYFGPGTRLTVT.

This chain uses TRBV9 with TRBJ2-7, with D possibly matching TRBD2 (6 bases). Trimming removed 7 bases at V and 4 bases at J, with 21 bases between. The CDR3 is 15 amino acids. Germline loops: CDR1 SGDLS, CDR2 YYNGEE. This CDR3 reads CASPLRELGIYEQYF. Here the CDR3 DNA reads TGTGCCAGCCCGCTCCGGGAGTTAGGTATTTACGAGCAGTACTTC. The variable domain in full, with the rest retrieved from reference TRBV9 and TRBJ2-7, is DSGVTQTPKHLITATGQRVTLRCSPRSGDLSVYWYQQSLDQGLQFLIQYYNGEERAKGNILERFSAQQFPDLHSELNLSSLELGDSALYFCASPLRELGIYEQYFGPGTRLTVT.

The V gene is TRBV29-1, the J gene TRBJ2-7; 12 bases are shared with TRBD2. The CDR3 is 16 amino acids. Trimming at V came to 3 bases and at J to 0 bases, leaving 6 bases not matched to a gene. Germline-derived CDR1 and CDR2 are SQVTM and ANQGSEA. This CDR3 is CSVDLAGGTSSYEQYF. DNA of the CDR3: TGCAGCGTTGATCTAGCGGGGGGGACGAGCTCCTACGAGCAGTACTTC.

The chain joins TRBV7-2 to TRBJ2-7; possibly TRBD1 or TRBD2 for D (6 bases each). The CDR3 consists of 14 residues. The ends were cut back, 2 bases at V and 3 bases at J, with 11 bases in the middle. The germline V gene encodes CDR1 SGHTA and CDR2 FQGNSA. CDR3 region: CASSLSRDNYEQYF. Written as DNA, the CDR3 is TGTGCCAGCAGCTTATCGCGGGACAACTACGAGCAGTACTTC.

The count of this clone is one. The chain combines TRBV4-1 with TRBJ1-2; possible D gene TRBD1, 6 bases. Between the trimmed V and J ends, which lost 0 bases and 5 bases, there was a span of 16 bases. The CDR3 has 16 amino acids. Looked up from germline, CDR1 is MGHRA and CDR2 is YSYEKL. The CDR3 DNA is TGCGCCAGCAGCCAAGAGAGGGGGGGAGGGAATTATGGCTACACCTTC. It is translated as CASSQERGGGNYGYTF.

The V call is TRBV7-9, the J call TRBJ2-7, with no clear D. The CDR3 has 11 amino acids. Germline CDR1 and CDR2: SEHNR and FQNEAQ (reference sequence). The germline V and J ends were trimmed by 7 bases and 2 bases, with 6 bases remaining between them. This CDR3 is CASTDTYEQYF. The DNA of the CDR3 is TGTGCCAGCACTGATACCTACGAGCAGTACTTC.

This clone was observed a handful of times. The chain uses TRBV5-6 and TRBJ1-4; D perhaps matches TRBD1 (5 bases). This CDR3 has 15 amino acids. With 0 bases removed from V and 2 bases from J, the gap between germline ends came to 8 bases. Germline V lookup: CDR1 SGHDT, CDR2 YYEEEE. The CDR3 nucleotides are TGTGCCAGCAGCTTGGAGGGGATGACTAATGAAAAACTGTTTTTT. Its protein product is CASSLEGMTNEKLFF.

This chain links TRBV6-4 with TRBJ2-3; D possibly corresponds to TRBD1 (5 bases). Deletions cut 3 bases from V and 1 base from J, with 11 bases between. There are 15 residues in the CDR3. Germline CDR1 and CDR2: MRHNA and SNTAGT. The CDR3 loop is CASSETELGTDTQYF. The CDR3 DNA reads as TGTGCCAGCAGTGAGACAGAGTTGGGCACAGATACGCAGTATTTT.

The chain joins TRBV7-6 to TRBJ1-1, with 7 bases lining up with TRBD1. This CDR3 is built from 16 residues. Germline assignment: CDR1 SGHVS and CDR2 FNYEAQ. V shed 5 bases and J 6 bases; nucleotides not matched to a gene: 15. In DNA form, the CDR3 reads TGTGCCAGCAGCGGATTTGACAGGGACCTATTCCCTGAAGCTTTCTTT. This codes for CASSGFDRDLFPEAFF.

J is TRBJ2-4 and V is TRBV11-2; the match to TRBD2 covers 11 bases. There are 18 residues in the CDR3. V gave up 2 bases and J gave up 3 bases; unmatched junction bases: 9. Germline assignment: CDR1 SGHAT and CDR2 FQNNGV. The CDR3 reads CASSLNSGGAIGKNIQYF. The DNA of the CDR3 is TGTGCCAGCAGCTTAAATAGCGGGGGGGCCATTGGCAAAAACATTCAGTACTTC. The full variable domain, with the rest looked up from reference TRBV11-2 and TRBJ2-4, is EAGVAQSPRYKIIEKRQSVAFWCNPISGHATLYWYQQILGQGPKLLIQFQNNGVVDDSQLPKDRFSAERLKGVDSTLKIQPAKLEDSAVYLCASSLNSGGAIGKNIQYFGAGTRLSVL.

The chain employs TRBV5-6 and TRBJ1-2; 9 bases match TRBD1. V shed 3 bases, J shed 6 bases, and the junction held 3 bases outside the gene matches. This CDR3 has 13 amino acids. Germline V gene data show CDR1 as SGHDT and CDR2 as YYEEEE. CDR3 bases: TGTGCCAGCAGCTGGGGGACAGGGAATGGCTACACCTTC. Its protein product is CASSWGTGNGYTF.